Sequencing of this TCR beta chain was carried out in a study of radiation and T cells in renal cell carcinoma. The table came from immunoSEQ multiplex PCR; TCRdb's copy has only in-frame clones and leaves some out. This sample has under 100,000 clones, with roughly 88% found just once. Germline CDR1 SGHKS, CDR2 YYEKEE (reference sequence). Trimming cost V 4 bases and J 0 bases, with 14 bases left between them. This CDR3 has 17 amino acids. This clone was observed a few times. Its target is not known. Broader study findings: Pretreatment tumor biopsies were lacking, so baseline clonotypes are unknown. From baseline, blood top tumor clonotypes peaked at 2 weeks post-radiation.

Time point: blood 4 weeks post-SBRT, at nephrectomy. Treatment specified: 15 Gy SBRT to primary tumor, nephrectomy 4 weeks later. Nephrectomy followed 15 Gy stereotactic body radiation by 4 weeks. The gene calls are TRBV5-5 and TRBJ2-6; tentative D call: TRBD1 (6 bases). The input for sequencing was blood, taken from a patient whose treatment included radiotherapy and nephrectomy. This TCR came from a man in his sixties with renal cell carcinoma. The CDR3 nucleotides are TGTGCCAGCAGCGACTACAGGGTCCGCTCTGGGGCCAACGTCCTGACTTTC. Protein sequence: CASSDYRVRSGANVLTF.